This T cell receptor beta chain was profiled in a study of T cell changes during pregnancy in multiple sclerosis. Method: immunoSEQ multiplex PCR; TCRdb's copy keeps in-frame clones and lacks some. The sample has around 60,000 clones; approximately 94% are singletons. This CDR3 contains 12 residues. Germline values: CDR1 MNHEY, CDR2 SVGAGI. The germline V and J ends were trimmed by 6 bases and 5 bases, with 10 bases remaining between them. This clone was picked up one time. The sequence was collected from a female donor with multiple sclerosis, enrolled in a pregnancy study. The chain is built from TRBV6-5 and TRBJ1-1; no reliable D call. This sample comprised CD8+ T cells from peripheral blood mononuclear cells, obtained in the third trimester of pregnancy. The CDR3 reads CASRARGTEAFF. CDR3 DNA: TGTGCCAGCAGGGCCAGAGGGACTGAAGCTTTCTTT.